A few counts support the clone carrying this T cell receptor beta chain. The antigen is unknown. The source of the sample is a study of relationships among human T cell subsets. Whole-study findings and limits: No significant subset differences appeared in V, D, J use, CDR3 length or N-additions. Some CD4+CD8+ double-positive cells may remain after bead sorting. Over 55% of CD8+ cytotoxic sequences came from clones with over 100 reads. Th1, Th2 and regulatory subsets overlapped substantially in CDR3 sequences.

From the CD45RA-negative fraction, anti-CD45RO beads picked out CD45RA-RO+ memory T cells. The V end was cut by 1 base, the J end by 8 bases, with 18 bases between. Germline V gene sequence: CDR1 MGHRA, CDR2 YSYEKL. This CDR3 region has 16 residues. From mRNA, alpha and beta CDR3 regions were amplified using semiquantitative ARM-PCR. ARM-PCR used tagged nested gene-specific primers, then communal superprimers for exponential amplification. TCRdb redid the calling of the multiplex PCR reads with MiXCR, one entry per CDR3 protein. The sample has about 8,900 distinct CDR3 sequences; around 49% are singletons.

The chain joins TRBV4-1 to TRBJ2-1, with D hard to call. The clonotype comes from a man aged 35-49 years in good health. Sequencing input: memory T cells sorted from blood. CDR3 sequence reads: CASSQVNLVSVDEQFF. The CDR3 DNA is TGCGCCAGCAGCCAAGTTAACCTCGTCTCCGTGGATGAGCAGTTCTTC.